Listed below are T cell receptor beta chains from one sample, sequenced in a study of T-cell reconstitution after alpha-beta-depleted transplantation in children. TCRdb itself ran the PCR reads through MiXCR, one entry per CDR3 protein. Of about 830,000 distinct CDR3 sequences in the sample, 16% were seen once. The starting material was PBMCs, mostly from graft donor cells, obtained 360 days after TCRalphabeta/CD19-depleted stem cell transplant. The receptors shown here come from a male patient aged 10 to 17 who had a stem cell transplant for acute lymphoblastic leukemia, so the T cells may come from the graft donor. The CDR3 runs from the conserved cysteine through the conserved F or W. Size is stated for part of the rows, as once, few or many counts, or as a class when the clone is expanded.

V gene	clone size	J gene	CDR3 protein
TRBV15	NA	TRBJ2-1	CATSRDSGRSWEQFF
TRBV9	few	TRBJ2-5	CASSAGSTETQYF
TRBV18	NA	TRBJ2-2	CASSPPLGRSTGELFF
TRBV3-1	NA	TRBJ1-1	CASSQSLTEAFF
TRBV5-1	few	TRBJ2-3	CASSLSFGSTDTQYF
TRBV12-3/TRBV12-4	many	TRBJ2-1	CASSLVAMKRYNEQFF
TRBV30	NA	TRBJ2-1	CAWTLAGALNEQFF
TRBV29-1	NA	TRBJ2-7	CSVVVGSSYEQYF
TRBV28	NA	TRBJ1-4	CASSFSGATNEKLFF
TRBV7-1	NA	TRBJ1-1	CASSSSGYPLGWGLTQNTEAFF
TRBV7-3	NA	TRBJ2-6	CASSLTAPGGGFNVLTF
TRBV20-1	many	TRBJ2-5	CSAPQGGGETQYF
TRBV7-9	NA	TRBJ2-1	CASSPGVPTYNEQFF
TRBV20-1	NA	TRBJ1-1	CRGGGGTEAFF
TRBV2	NA	TRBJ2-2	CASRWTSGRKAGELFF
TRBV20-1	NA	TRBJ2-1	CSARSTREPPYNEQFF
TRBV7-9	few	TRBJ2-5	CASSRQSGETQYF
TRBV18	NA	TRBJ2-5	CASSPVESARRETQYF
TRBV7-9	few	TRBJ2-5	CASSPGSSGVGETQYF
TRBV5-1	few	TRBJ2-5	CASSLEASGYETQYF
TRBV15	NA	TRBJ2-7	CATSRDRPSWEQYF
TRBV20-1	NA	TRBJ2-3	CSARLLGGRARDTQYF
TRBV29-1	NA	TRBJ2-3	CSVPERGTQYF